The sequence of this T cell receptor (beta chain) was determined in a study of T-cell reconstitution after alpha-beta-depleted transplantation in children. A TCRbeta library incorporating unique molecular identifiers was prepared. TCRdb processed the PCR reads anew with MiXCR; each CDR3 protein has one entry. In the table there are about 870,000 distinct CDR3 sequences, around 17% of which are singletons. This clonotype was seen more than once but under ten times. The CDR3 runs 15 residues. Trimming cost V 1 base and J 5 bases, with 15 bases left between them. Germline CDR1 reads MNHEY; CDR2 reads SVGAGI.

The gene calls are TRBV6-5 and TRBJ2-7, with D possibly being TRBD1 or TRBD2 (6 bases each). This sample comprised PBMCs, mostly from graft donor cells, obtained 360 days after TCRalphabeta/CD19-depleted stem cell transplant. This clonotype originated in a male patient younger than 18 who had a stem cell transplant for acute lymphoblastic leukemia, so the T cells may come from the graft donor. CDR3 DNA: TGTGCCAGCAGTTACTATTGGGCGGGACAAGACGAGCAGTACTTC. Translated, it gives CASSYYWAGQDEQYF.